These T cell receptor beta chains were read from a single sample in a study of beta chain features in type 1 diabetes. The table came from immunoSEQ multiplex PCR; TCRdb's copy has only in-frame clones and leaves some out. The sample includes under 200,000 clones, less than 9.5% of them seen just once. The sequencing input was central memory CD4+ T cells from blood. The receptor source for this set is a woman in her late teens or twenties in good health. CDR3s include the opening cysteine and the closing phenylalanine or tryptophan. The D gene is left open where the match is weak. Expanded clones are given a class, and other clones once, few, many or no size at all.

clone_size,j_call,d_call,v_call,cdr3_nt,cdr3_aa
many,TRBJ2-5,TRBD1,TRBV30,TGTGCCTGGACTCGAGGGACAGGTCAGACCCAGTACTTC,CAWTRGTGQTQYF
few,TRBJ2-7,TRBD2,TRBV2,TGTGCCAGCAAGCCAAGGACTAGCTTTACCGAGCAGTACTTC,CASKPRTSFTEQYF
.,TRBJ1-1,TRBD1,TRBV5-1,TGCGCCAGCAGCTTTTTAGGGGGCCGACGGGGTGAAGCTTTCTTT,CASSFLGGRRGEAFF
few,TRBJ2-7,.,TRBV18,TGTGCCAGCTCGAGGGAGTCTACTTACGAGCAGTACTTC,CASSRESTYEQYF
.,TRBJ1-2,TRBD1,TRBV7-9,TGTGCCAGCAGCCATGGACAGGGTCAAGCTGGCTACACCTTC,CASSHGQGQAGYTF
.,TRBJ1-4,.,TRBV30,TGTGCCTGGCGCCTCGCAGGGTTGGCTAATGAAAAACTGTTTTTT,CAWRLAGLANEKLFF
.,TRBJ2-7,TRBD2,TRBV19,TGTGCCAGTAGTGACCCTAGCGGGAGTGCCTACGAGCAGTACTTC,CASSDPSGSAYEQYF
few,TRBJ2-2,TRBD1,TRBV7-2,TGTGCCAGCAGCTGGGGACAGGGTAACACCGGGGAGCTGTTTTTT,CASSWGQGNTGELFF
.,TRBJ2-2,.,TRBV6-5,TGTGCCAGCAGTTACCGATTCGGGGATACCGGGGAGCTGTTTTTT,CASSYRFGDTGELFF
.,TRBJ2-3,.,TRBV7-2,TGTGCCAGCAGCTTAGATATCTACACAGATACGCAGTATTTT,CASSLDIYTDTQYF
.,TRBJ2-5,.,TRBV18,TGTGCCAGCTCACCAGGGGGCGGCGGAGAGACCCAGTACTTC,CASSPGGGGETQYF
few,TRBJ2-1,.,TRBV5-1,TGCGCCAGCAGCTTGGGGCCCGGGGCAGGGACTTACAATGAGCAGTTCTTC,CASSLGPGAGTYNEQFF
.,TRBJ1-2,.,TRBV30,TGTGCCTGGAGTTGGCAGGGGCTTGGCTACACCTTC,CAWSWQGLGYTF
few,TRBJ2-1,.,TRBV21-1,TGTGCCAGCAGTAGGGGGAGCGGCTACAATGAGCAGTTCTTC,CASSRGSGYNEQFF
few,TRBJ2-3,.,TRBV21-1,TGTGCCAGCAGCCTAGGCGGGGGGGACCAAAGCACAGATACGCAGTATTTT,CASSLGGGDQSTDTQYF
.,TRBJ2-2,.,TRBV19,TGTGCCAGTAGTTTTACCGGGACTTTGAACACCGGGGAGCTGTTTTTT,CASSFTGTLNTGELFF
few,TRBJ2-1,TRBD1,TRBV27,TGTGCCAGCAGTCCAGGACAGGGTTATATCAATGAGCAGTTCTTC,CASSPGQGYINEQFF
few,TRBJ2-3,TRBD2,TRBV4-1,TGCGCCAGCAGCCAAGCAGCGGGGGGACGTGATACGCAGTATTTT,CASSQAAGGRDTQYF
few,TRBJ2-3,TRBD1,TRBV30,TGTGCCTGGTCCCCGGGACAGGGGCCCACAGATACGCAGTATTTT,CAWSPGQGPTDTQYF
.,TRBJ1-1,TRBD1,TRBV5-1,TGCGCCAGCAGCATCGGACAGGGGAACTTGAACACTGAAGCTTTCTTT,CASSIGQGNLNTEAFF
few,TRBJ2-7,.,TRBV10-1,TGCGCCAGCAGCGAGGGAGGCGTCCACGAGCAGTACTTC,CASSEGGVHEQYF
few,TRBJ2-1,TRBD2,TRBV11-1,TGTGCCAGCAGCTCTGGACTAGCGGGAGGTCGAGAGCAGTTCTTC,CASSSGLAGGREQFF
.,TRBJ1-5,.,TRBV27,TGTGCCAGCAGTTTACTTTCGGGGAAGCAGCCCCAGCATTTT,CASSLLSGKQPQHF
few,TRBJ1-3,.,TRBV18,TGTGCCAGCTCACCAACTGCGGGAAACACCATATATTTT,CASSPTAGNTIYF
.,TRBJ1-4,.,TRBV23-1,TGCGCCAGCAGTCTAAGGGCAGGGGAACATCCAACTAATGAAAAACTGTTTTTT,CASSLRAGEHPTNEKLFF
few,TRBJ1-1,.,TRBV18,TGTGCCAGCTCGGGAGGGTACACTGAAGCTTTCTTT,CASSGGYTEAFF
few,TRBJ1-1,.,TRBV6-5,TGTGCCAGCAGCGACCGGGGTTGGGGCACTGAAGCTTTCTTT,CASSDRGWGTEAFF
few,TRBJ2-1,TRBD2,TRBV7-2,TGTGCCAGCAGCCCCGGACTAGTAGTCGATGAGCAGTTCTTC,CASSPGLVVDEQFF
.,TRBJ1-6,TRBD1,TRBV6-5,TGTGCCAGCAGTTACTTTGGACAGGGGACTAATTCACCCCTCCACTTT,CASSYFGQGTNSPLHF
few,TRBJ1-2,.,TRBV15,TGTGCCACCAACAACGAACCTAACTATGGCTACACCTTC,CATNNEPNYGYTF
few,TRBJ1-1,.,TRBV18,TGTGCCAGCTCCCCCTCGGCAACCAGCGCTGAAGCTTTCTTT,CASSPSATSAEAFF
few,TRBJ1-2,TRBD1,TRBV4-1,TGCGCCAGCAGCCAAGAGGACAGGGACAACTATGGCTACACCTTC,CASSQEDRDNYGYTF
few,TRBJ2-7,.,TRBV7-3,TGTGCCAGCAGCTTATCAGGGATGGACGAGCAGTACTTC,CASSLSGMDEQYF
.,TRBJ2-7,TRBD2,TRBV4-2,TGTGCCAGCAGCCAAGATGCGGGGGAAAGCTACGAGCAGTACTTC,CASSQDAGESYEQYF
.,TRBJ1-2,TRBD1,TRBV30,TGTGCCTGGAGCAGGGACAGTCAATATGGCTACACCTTC,CAWSRDSQYGYTF
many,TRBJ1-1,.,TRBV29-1,TGCAGCGTGAGAGGACAGATGAACACTGAAGCTTTCTTT,CSVRGQMNTEAFF
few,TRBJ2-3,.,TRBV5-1,TGCGCCAGCTCTGCGGGGCTAAGCACAGATACGCAGTATTTT,CASSAGLSTDTQYF
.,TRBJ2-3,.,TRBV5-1,TGCGCCAGCAGTGGGCAGGGGAGGGCAGATACGCAGTATTTT,CASSGQGRADTQYF
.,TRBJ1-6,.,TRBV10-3,TGTGCCATCAGTGATTTGCGTCAGGGGCGTCCATCACCCCTCCACTTT,CAISDLRQGRPSPLHF
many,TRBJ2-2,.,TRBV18,TGTGCCAGCTCACCTACTAGAGCCGGGGAGCTGTTTTTT,CASSPTRAGELFF
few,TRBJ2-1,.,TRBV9,TGTGCCAGCAGCGTAAGCGAGTACAATGAGCAGTTCTTC,CASSVSEYNEQFF
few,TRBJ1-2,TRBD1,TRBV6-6,TGTGCCAGCACAACACAGGGGGCAAGAGGCTACACCTTC,CASTTQGARGYTF
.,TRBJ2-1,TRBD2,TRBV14,TGTGCCAGCAGATCTAGCGGGGGGGCGAATGAGCAGTTCTTC,CASRSSGGANEQFF
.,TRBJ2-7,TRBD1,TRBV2,TGTGCCAGCAGTATCCCACAGGGGGGTGAGCAGTACTTC,CASSIPQGGEQYF
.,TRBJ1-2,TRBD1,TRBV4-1,TGCGCCAGCAGCCCACCGACAGGGTTGGGAGTTGCTTATGGCTACACCTTC,CASSPPTGLGVAYGYTF
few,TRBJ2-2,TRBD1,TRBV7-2,TGTGCCAGCAGGATGGGGCAGGGGGTGCACACCGGGGAGCTGTTTTTT,CASRMGQGVHTGELFF
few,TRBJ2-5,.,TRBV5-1,TGCGCCAGCAGCTTGGACGGGACTTCCCAAGAGACCCAGTACTTC,CASSLDGTSQETQYF
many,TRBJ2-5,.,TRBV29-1,TGCAGCGCCCTAAATACCCCGGTCCAGACCCAGTACTTC,CSALNTPVQTQYF
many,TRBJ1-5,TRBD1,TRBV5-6,TGTGCCAGCAGCCGAACGGGACAGTTGACTCAGCCCCAGCATTTT,CASSRTGQLTQPQHF
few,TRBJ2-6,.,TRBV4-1,TGCGCCAGTGGGCAGCCTACCCTCCGCACGGGGGCCAACGTCCTGACTTTC,CASGQPTLRTGANVLTF
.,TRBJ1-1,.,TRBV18,TGTGCCAGCTCACCACAGGGGACAAACACTGAAGCTTTCTTT,CASSPQGTNTEAFF
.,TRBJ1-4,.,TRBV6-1,TGTGCCAGCAGCGAAGGACGAGCTTCAGGGGTCCCTAATGAAAAACTGTTTTTT,CASSEGRASGVPNEKLFF
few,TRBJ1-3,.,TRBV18,TGTGCCAGCTCCCCAGGTGCCAGGGGCTCTGGAAACACCATATATTTT,CASSPGARGSGNTIYF
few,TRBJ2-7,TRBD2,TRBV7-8,TGTGCCAGCAGCCCCCGGACTAGCGGGGTATCCTACGAGCAGTACTTC,CASSPRTSGVSYEQYF
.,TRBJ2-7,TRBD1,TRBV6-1,TGTGCCAGCAGTTCACACGGGACAGCCTCCTACGAGCAGTACTTC,CASSSHGTASYEQYF
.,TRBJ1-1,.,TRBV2,TGTGCCAGCACTGAGGAGGCCCCAGGCGACACTGAAGCTTTCTTT,CASTEEAPGDTEAFF
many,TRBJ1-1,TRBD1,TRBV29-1,TGCAGCGGAATAGGGACAGCCAACACTGAAGCTTTCTTT,CSGIGTANTEAFF
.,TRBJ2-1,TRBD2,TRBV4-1,TGCGCCAGCAGCCACCCCGCTAGCGGGTTTTACAATGAGCAGTTCTTC,CASSHPASGFYNEQFF
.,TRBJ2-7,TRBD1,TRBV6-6,TGTGCCAGCAGTCGCCGGGGGACAGGGCTTTACGAGCAGTACTTC,CASSRRGTGLYEQYF